These T cell receptor beta chains were read from a single sample in a study of OX40 agonist ivuxolimab in advanced cancers. Only in-frame clones appear in the TCRdb table, and some are missing; sequencing was by immunoSEQ multiplex PCR. The sample consists of some 70,000 clones, 85% to 90% of them appearing once. The starting material was CD4+ or CD8+ T cells sorted from blood, obtained in a trial of the OX40 agonist ivuxolimab. All receptors derive from an adult with an advanced solid tumor such as melanoma, head and neck, liver or kidney cancer. The CDR3 runs from the conserved cysteine through the conserved F or W. The D gene is left open where the match is weak. Clone size, where shown, is once, few, many, or a class for clones that have expanded.

V	size	J	D	length	CDR3	DNA
TRBV15	.	TRBJ2-2	.	16	CATSFQSVGNTGELFF	TGTGCCACCAGCTTCCAATCGGTTGGCAACACCGGGGAGCTGTTTTTT
TRBV19	few	TRBJ2-2	TRBD1	14	CASKGQGRTGELFF	TGTGCCAGTAAGGGACAGGGCCGCACCGGGGAGCTGTTTTTT
TRBV7-2	.	TRBJ2-5	.	14	CASSVGLQGETQYF	TGTGCCAGCAGCGTGGGACTCCAGGGGGAGACCCAGTACTTC
TRBV7-3	.	TRBJ2-1	TRBD2	15	CASSYIAGAHNEQFF	TGTGCCAGCAGCTATATAGCGGGAGCCCACAATGAGCAGTTCTTC
TRBV28	medium-sized	TRBJ2-3	.	12	CASSPRTDTQYF	TGTGCCAGCAGCCCCCGAACAGATACGCAGTATTTT
TRBV28	.	TRBJ1-6	.	15	CASSFMTFGSYALHF	TGTGCCAGCAGTTTTATGACATTCGGATCCTATGCCCTCCACTTT
TRBV9	.	TRBJ2-1	.	14	CASARGPSYNEQFF	TGTGCCAGCGCCAGGGGACCTTCCTACAATGAGCAGTTCTTC
TRBV11-3	.	TRBJ1-1	.	12	CASSPGGTEAFF	TGTGCCAGCAGCCCCGGGGGCACTGAAGCTTTCTTT
TRBV28	.	TRBJ2-3	TRBD2	16	CASSFPGTSGGSAQYF	TGTGCCAGCAGTTTCCCCGGGACTAGCGGGGGATCGGCGCAGTATTTT
TRBV5-1	.	TRBJ2-7	.	14	CASAPALAEYEQYF	TGCGCCAGCGCGCCAGCACTAGCAGAATACGAGCAGTACTTC
TRBV28	few	TRBJ1-1	TRBD1	15	CASTPGTGAYTEAFF	TGTGCCAGCACCCCCGGGACAGGGGCTTACACTGAAGCTTTCTTT
TRBV11-1	.	TRBJ2-7	.	13	CASSLTRGYEQYF	TGTGCCAGCAGCCTCACTCGGGGCTACGAGCAGTACTTC